This TCR beta chain was recovered during a study of tumor and adjacent non-tumor tissue in lung cancer. On the study more broadly: The patients, around 10 men and roughly 5 women, were roughly 30 to 80 with stage I to III disease. Study-wide results and limits: In normal lung, the top 100 clones were significantly more dominant than in tumor.

The template was RNA from unsorted bulk tissue. Donors were chemotherapy-naive, newly diagnosed lung cancer surgical patients in China, August–late 2014. This clonotype was seen only once. Antigen unknown. A read error may account for a junction end that differs from germline. In germline, CDR1 is SGHAT, CDR2 FQNNGV. The CDR3 runs 11 residues. Three rounds of nested PCR, following a modified ARM-PCR protocol, produced the TCRbeta library. TCRdb ran MiXCR on the multiplex PCR reads and lists one entry per CDR3 protein. The table has over 85,000 distinct CDR3 sequences, nearly 85% seen once. The chain joins TRBV11-2 to TRBJ1-1; D ambiguous. What was sequenced was lung tumor tissue. This receptor was obtained from a man in his 70s with non-small cell lung cancer. The CDR3 is CAGAMVDEAFF. The CDR3 nucleotides read TGTGCCGGCGCCATGGTGGACGAAGCCTTCTTT.